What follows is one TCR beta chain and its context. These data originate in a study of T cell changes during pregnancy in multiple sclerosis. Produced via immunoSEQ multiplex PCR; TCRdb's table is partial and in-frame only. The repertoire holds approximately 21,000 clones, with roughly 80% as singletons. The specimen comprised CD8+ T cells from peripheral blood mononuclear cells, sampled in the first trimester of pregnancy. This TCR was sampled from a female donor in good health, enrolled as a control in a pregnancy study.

The CDR3 DNA sequence: TGTGCCAGTAGTGCTGGACTAGACGGGGCAGATACGCAGTATTTT. This codes for CASSAGLDGADTQYF. The chain uses TRBV19 and TRBJ2-3, with 7 bases fitting TRBD2. The J segment lost 4 bases and the V segment lost 5 bases, leaving 9 bases of the junction unmatched. Germline V gene lookup returns CDR1 LNHDA and CDR2 SQIVND (reference sequence). This CDR3 is built from 15 residues.